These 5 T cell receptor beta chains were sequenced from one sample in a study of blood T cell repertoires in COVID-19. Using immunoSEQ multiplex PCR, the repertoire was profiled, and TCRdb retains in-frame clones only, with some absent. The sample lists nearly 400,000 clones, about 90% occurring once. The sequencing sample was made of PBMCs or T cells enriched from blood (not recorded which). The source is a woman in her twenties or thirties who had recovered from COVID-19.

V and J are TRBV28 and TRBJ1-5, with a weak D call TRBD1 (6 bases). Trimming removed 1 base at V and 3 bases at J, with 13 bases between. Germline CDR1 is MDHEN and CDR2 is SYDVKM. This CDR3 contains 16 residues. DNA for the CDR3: TGTGCCAGCAGTTTATTCCCAGGGGAAGACAATCAGCCCCAGCATTTT. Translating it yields CASSLFPGEDNQPQHF. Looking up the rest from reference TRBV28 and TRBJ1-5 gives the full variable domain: DVKVTQSSRYLVKRTGEKVFLECVQDMDHENMFWYRQDPGLGLRLIYFSYDVKMKEKGDIPEGYSVSREKKERFSLILESASTNQTSMYLCASSLFPGEDNQPQHFGDGTRLSIL.

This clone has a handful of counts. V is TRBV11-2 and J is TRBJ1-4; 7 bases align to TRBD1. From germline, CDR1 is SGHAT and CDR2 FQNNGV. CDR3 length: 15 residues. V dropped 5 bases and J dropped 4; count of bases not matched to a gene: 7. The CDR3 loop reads CASSRLGGRNEKLFF. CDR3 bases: TGTGCCAGCAGCCGATTAGGGGGCCGTAATGAAAAACTGTTTTTT. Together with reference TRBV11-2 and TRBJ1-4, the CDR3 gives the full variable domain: EAGVAQSPRYKIIEKRQSVAFWCNPISGHATLYWYQQILGQGPKLLIQFQNNGVVDDSQLPKDRFSAERLKGVDSTLKIQPAKLEDSAVYLCASSRLGGRNEKLFFGSGTQLSVL.

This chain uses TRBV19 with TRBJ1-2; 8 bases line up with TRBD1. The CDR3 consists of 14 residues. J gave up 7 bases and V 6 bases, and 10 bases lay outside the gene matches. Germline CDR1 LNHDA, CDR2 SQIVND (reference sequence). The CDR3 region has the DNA TGTGCCAGTAGCTTCTCTCAGGGGGCTGGTGGCTACACCTTC. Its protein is CASSFSQGAGGYTF.

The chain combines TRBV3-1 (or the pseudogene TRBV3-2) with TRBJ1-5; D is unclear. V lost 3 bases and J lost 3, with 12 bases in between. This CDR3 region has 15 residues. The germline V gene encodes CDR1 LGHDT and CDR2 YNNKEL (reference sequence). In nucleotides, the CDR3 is TGTGCCAGCAGCCAGACGGTGCAGGCCAATCAGCCCCAGCATTTT. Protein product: CASSQTVQANQPQHF.

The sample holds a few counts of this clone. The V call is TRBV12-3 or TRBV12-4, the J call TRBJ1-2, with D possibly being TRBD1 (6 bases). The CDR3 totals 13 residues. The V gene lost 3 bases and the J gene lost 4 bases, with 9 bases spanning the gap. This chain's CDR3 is CASSLSGAYGYTF. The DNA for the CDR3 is TGTGCCAGCAGTTTGTCAGGGGCCTATGGCTACACCTTC.